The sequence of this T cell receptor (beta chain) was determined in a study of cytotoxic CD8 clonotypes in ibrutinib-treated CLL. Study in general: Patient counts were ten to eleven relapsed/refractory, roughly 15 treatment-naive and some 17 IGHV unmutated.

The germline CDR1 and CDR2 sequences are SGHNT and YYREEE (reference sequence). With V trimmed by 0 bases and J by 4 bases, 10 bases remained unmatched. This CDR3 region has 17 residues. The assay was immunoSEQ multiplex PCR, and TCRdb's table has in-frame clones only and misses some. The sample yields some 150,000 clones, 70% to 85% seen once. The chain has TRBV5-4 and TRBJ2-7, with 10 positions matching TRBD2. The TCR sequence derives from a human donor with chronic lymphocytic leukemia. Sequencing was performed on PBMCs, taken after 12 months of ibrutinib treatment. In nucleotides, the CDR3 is TGTGCCAGCAGCTTGGCCGGGCTAGCGGGAGTAGGGTACGAGCAGTACTTC. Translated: CASSLAGLAGVGYEQYF.